This section outlines one TCR beta chain sequence together with its context. No antigen is known for it. The sample belongs to a study of T cells expressing NK-cell markers. About the research overall: The authors derived TCR beta repertoires from sorted CD3+CD56+NKG2C+, CD3+CD56+NKG2C- and CD3+CD56-NKG2C+ T cells.

For each CDR3 protein, TCRdb gives one entry from its re-call of the 5' RACE reads, without DNA. The sample totals 250,000 to 300,000 distinct CDR3 sequences. Overall study results and limits: Questions lingered over whether expanded NKG2C+ T cell clones were HCMV-specific. These same clonotypes (in four donors) also led the CD3+CD56-NKG2C+ fraction.

From germline, CDR1 is SGHRS and CDR2 YFSETQ. This CDR3 region has 15 residues. The material sequenced was blood T cells: a sorted CD56 or NKG2C T cell subset, CD4+ or CD8+ T cells, or bulk PBMC T cells (not recorded which). The chain has TRBV5-1 and TRBJ2-3; as DNA is missing, the TRBD2 call by TCRdb cannot be tested. This clonotype originated in a woman between 18 and 70 years old in good health. The CDR3 sequence is CASSSSAGAVDTQYF.